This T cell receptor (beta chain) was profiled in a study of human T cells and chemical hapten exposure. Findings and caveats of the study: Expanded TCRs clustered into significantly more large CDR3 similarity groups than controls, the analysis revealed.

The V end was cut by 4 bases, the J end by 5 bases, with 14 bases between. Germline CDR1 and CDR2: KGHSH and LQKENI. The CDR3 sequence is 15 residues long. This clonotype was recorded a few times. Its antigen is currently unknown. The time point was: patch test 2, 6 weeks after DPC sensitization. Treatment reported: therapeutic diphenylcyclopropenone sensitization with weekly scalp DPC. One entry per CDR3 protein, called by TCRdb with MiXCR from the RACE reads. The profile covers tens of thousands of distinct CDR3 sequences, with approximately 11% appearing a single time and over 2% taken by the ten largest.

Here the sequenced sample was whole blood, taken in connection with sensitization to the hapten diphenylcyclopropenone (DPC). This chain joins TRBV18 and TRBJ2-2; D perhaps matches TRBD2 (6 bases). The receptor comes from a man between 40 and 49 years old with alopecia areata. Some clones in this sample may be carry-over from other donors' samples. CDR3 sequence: CASSRSGVETGELFF. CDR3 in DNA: TGTGCCAGCTCACGTTCGGGAGTCGAGACCGGGGAGCTGTTTTTT.